Detailed here is one T cell receptor (beta chain). This record belongs to a study of blood T cell repertoires in COVID-19. As for the study in general: Sample material is recorded as cDNA or gDNA derived from T cells, B-cell-depleted T cells, or PBMCs.

Trimming removed 0 bases from V and 4 bases from J; junction bases left unmatched: 6. Germline V gives CDR1 GTSNPN, CDR2 SVGIG (reference sequence). This CDR3 has 15 residues. In the source study's methods: Scientists estimated how many nucleated cells there were by amplifying reference gene primers. Profiling relied on immunoSEQ multiplex PCR, and the TCRdb table lists in-frame clones only, not all of them. V and J calls and clone size are those listed in that table; D and trimming were worked out from the DNA. The sample has approximately 69,000 clones, roughly 80% seen once. The gene calls are TRBV30 and TRBJ1-5; TRBD1 matches at 7 bases. This TCR came from a man in his sixties with acute or convalescent COVID-19. Sequencing was carried out using peripheral blood. The CDR3: CAWSVGPGGNQPQHF. CDR3 in DNA: TGTGCCTGGAGTGTAGGCCCAGGGGGAAATCAGCCCCAGCATTTT. Looking up the rest from reference TRBV30 and TRBJ1-5 gives the full variable domain: SQTIHQWPATLVQPVGSPLSLECTVEGTSNPNLYWYRQAAGRGLQLLFYSVGIGQISSEVPQNLSASRPQDRQFILSSKKLLLSDSGFYLCAWSVGPGGNQPQHFGDGTRLSIL.